The 9 T cell receptor beta chains below all came from one sample that was sequenced in a study of vaccination and CD4 T cells after COVID-19. The treatment here: approximately 10-day PBMC culture with coronavirus spike peptide pools or control peptides (ViraFEST assay). For these TCRs, the target antigens are not known. Researchers used the Oncomine TCR Beta short-read assay to sequence DNA from cultured CD4+ T cells. TCRdb ran MiXCR on the PCR reads and lists one entry per CDR3 protein. Counted here are about 21,000 distinct CDR3 sequences, less than 50% occurring once; the ten biggest clones make up around 2.6%. Sequencing was performed on CD4+ T cells from blood, cultured in vitro, taken after SARS-CoV-2 vaccination. These receptors all stem from a human donor who had recovered from COVID-19.

The chain uses TRBV29-1 and TRBJ2-6; no firm D call. The CDR3 contains 13 residues. Trimming took 4 bases from V and 0 from J, leaving 4 bases between them. CDR1 and CDR2 from the germline V gene are SQVTM and ANQGSEA. The CDR3 loop is CSVAASGANVLTF. In DNA form, the CDR3 reads TGCAGCGTTGCGGCCTCTGGGGCCAACGTCCTGACTTTC.

This clonotype has more than one count but fewer than ten. The chain uses TRBV20-1 and TRBJ1-5, with D perhaps matching TRBD1 (5 bases). The CDR3 sequence is 18 residues long. CDR1 is DFQATT, CDR2 SNEGSKA, per germline (reference sequence). The V gene lost 1 base and the J gene lost 3 bases, with 22 bases spanning the gap. The CDR3 nucleotides are TGCAGTGCTAGAGCATTCTTAAACGGGGGGTTTGCCAATCAGCCCCAGCATTTT. Translation: CSARAFLNGGFANQPQHF.

The chain employs TRBV20-1 and TRBJ1-6; weak D call: TRBD1 (5 bases). The V end was cut by 0 bases, the J end by 4 bases, with 13 bases between. This CDR3 contains 16 residues. Germline CDR1 reads DFQATT; CDR2 reads SNEGSKA (reference sequence). CDR3 DNA sequence: TGCAGTGCTAGAGATCCGGGGGGAACTTATAATTCACCCCTCCACTTT. It is translated as CSARDPGGTYNSPLHF.

The rearrangement joins TRBV20-1 to TRBJ1-2; D perhaps matches TRBD1 (5 bases). Trimming pared 5 bases from V and 6 bases from J, leaving 16 bases between. CDR3 size: 13 residues. CDR1 and CDR2 (germline): DFQATT, SNEGSKA (reference sequence). The CDR3: CSAHQPGKDGYTF. For the CDR3, the DNA is TGCAGTGCTCACCAACCAGGGAAGGATGGCTACACCTTC.

The V call is TRBV7-2, the J call TRBJ1-6, with 10 positions matching TRBD1. Germline lookup yields CDR1 SGHTA and CDR2 FQGNSA. V dropped 3 bases and J dropped 9; count of bases not matched to a gene: 2. The CDR3 is made up of 14 amino acids. Here the CDR3 reads CASSFGQGGSPLHF. The DNA for the CDR3 is TGTGCCAGCAGCTTCGGACAGGGGGGTTCACCCCTCCACTTT.

The sample holds one count of this clonotype. This chain uses TRBV4-3 with TRBJ1-2; maybe TRBD1 (5 bases). The CDR3 extends over 15 amino acids. V lost 0 bases and J lost 8, with 16 bases in between. Germline-derived CDR1 and CDR2 are LGHNA and YSLEER. CDR3 in amino acids: CASSQESRGAWGYTF. The CDR3 DNA reads as TGCGCCAGCAGCCAAGAATCGCGAGGGGCGTGGGGCTACACCTTC.

This chain joins TRBV5-1 and TRBJ1-1; 7 bases line up with TRBD1. Germline CDR1 SGHRS, CDR2 YFSETQ. The V gene end was trimmed by 4 bases and the J gene end by 5 bases; junction bases not matched to a gene: 11. The CDR3 extends over 15 amino acids. CDR3 region: CASSERQGVITEAFF. CDR3 DNA sequence: TGCGCCAGCAGCGAACGACAGGGTGTGATAACTGAAGCTTTCTTT.

This clonotype has just a few counts. This rearrangement joins TRBV20-1 to TRBJ2-2; no clear D. Germline V gene sequence: CDR1 DFQATT, CDR2 SNEGSKA (reference sequence). The CDR3 loop spans 13 amino acids. V lost 0 bases to trimming and J lost 6 bases, with 8 bases between them. Written as DNA, the CDR3 is TGCAGTGCTAGAGACCTAAGGGCCGGGGAGCTGTTTTTT. Its protein is CSARDLRAGELFF.

V gene TRBV7-2 combines with J gene TRBJ1-3; D ambiguous. Trimming pared 5 bases from V and 2 bases from J, leaving 13 bases between. The CDR3 totals 15 residues. The germline gives CDR1 SGHTA, CDR2 FQGNSA. This CDR3 is CASSPPYGAGNTIYF. The CDR3 DNA sequence: TGTGCCAGCAGCCCCCCATATGGGGCTGGAAACACCATATATTTT.